This entry lists 11 T cell receptor beta chains sequenced from one sample in a study of CD8+CD57+ T cells in acquired aplastic anemia. Genomic DNA, the template, was used for profiling of the TCR beta VDJ and CDR3. Via MiXCR, TCRdb re-called the reads, giving one row per CDR3 protein. The top ten hold about three fifths of the sample, which has just over 200,000 distinct CDR3 sequences, around three fifths seen once. Those patients picked for sequencing had displayed CD8+CD57+ cell expansion on flow cytometry. Sequences were obtained from sorted CD4+, CD8+, or CD8+CD57+ T cells (not recorded which) from PBMCs. These receptors were collected from a human donor with aplastic anemia.

This clonotype was counted only a few times. V usage is TRBV20-1 and J usage is TRBJ2-5, with 9 bases lining up with TRBD2. After removal of 0 bases from V and 4 bases from J, the junction contained 18 bases not matched to a gene. The germline gives CDR1 DFQATT, CDR2 SNEGSKA (reference sequence). This CDR3 is 19 amino acids long. The CDR3 DNA is TGCAGTGCTAGAGACCTCGATCCTCAGACTAGCGGATTGCGAGAGACCCAGTACTTC. Translated: CSARDLDPQTSGLRETQYF.

The chain joins TRBV10-3 to TRBJ2-2; 7 bases are a match to TRBD1. From germline, CDR1 is ENHRY and CDR2 SYGVKD. Losses at the gene ends were 3 bases for V and 5 bases for J; bases not matched to a gene: 6. The CDR3 covers 15 residues. DNA for the CDR3: TGTGCCATCAGTGATCTACAGGGGCAGACCGGGGAGCTGTTTTTT. Protein: CAISDLQGQTGELFF.

V and J are TRBV4-3 and TRBJ2-7, with TRBD1 matching 7 bases. The junction had 5 bases not matched to a gene; V was cut back by 2 bases and J by 4 bases. The CDR3 spans 14 residues. The germline V gene encodes CDR1 LGHNA and CDR2 YSLEER. In DNA form, the CDR3 reads TGCGCCAGCAGCCAATCGACAGGGTGGTACGAGCAGTACTTC. It codes for CASSQSTGWYEQYF.

This sequence joins TRBV9 and TRBJ2-7, with 8 bases matching TRBD2. V shed 3 bases, J shed 2 bases, and the junction held 1 base outside the gene matches. The CDR3 spans 13 residues. CDR1 and CDR2 (germline): SGDLS, YYNGEE. The CDR3 region has the DNA TGTGCCAGCAGCGGGGGACTAGCCTACGAGCAGTACTTC. This translates into CASSGGLAYEQYF.

A note on this clonotype: A much larger clone differs by one base, so this may be a read error. J is TRBJ2-1 and V is TRBV7-8, with a weak D call TRBD1 (6 bases). V lost 8 bases, J lost 2 bases, and 7 bases lay in between. The CDR3 is 12 amino acids. CDR1 and CDR2 (germline): SGHVS, FQNEAQ. CDR3 bases: TGTGCCAGCGGGGACACCTACAATGAGCAGTTCTTC. This translates into CASGDTYNEQFF.

This clonotype was detected ten times or more. The chain uses TRBV7-7 and TRBJ2-2, with TRBD2 identical over 7 bases. This CDR3 spans 12 amino acids. Germline V lookup: CDR1 SSHAT, CDR2 FNYEAQ (reference sequence). CDR3 in DNA: TGTGCTAGCGGGTCGAACACCGGGGAGCTGTTTTTT. The encoded protein is CASGSNTGELFF.

V gene TRBV7-6 combines with J gene TRBJ2-2; no reliable D call. Per germline, CDR1 SGHVS and CDR2 FNYEAQ. The length of the CDR3 is 14 residues. V lost 6 bases and J lost 1, with 9 bases in between. CDR3 nucleotide sequence: TGTGCCAGCAGTTCAACCTGGAACACCGGGGAGCTGTTTTTT. This translates into CASSSTWNTGELFF.

The V and J genes are TRBV10-3 and TRBJ2-3; no clear D. This CDR3 is 13 amino acids long. V was cut by 2 bases and J by 5 bases, with 8 bases left in between. Germline lookup yields CDR1 ENHRY and CDR2 SYGVKD. The CDR3 spells CAISEALGDTQYF. CDR3 coding DNA: TGTGCCATCAGTGAGGCCTTGGGAGATACGCAGTATTTT.

The rearrangement uses TRBV29-1 and TRBJ2-7; 11 nucleotides align to TRBD2. Trimming cost V 8 bases and J 12 bases; bases outside gene matches: 9. From germline, CDR1 is SQVTM and CDR2 ANQGSEA. The CDR3 is 11 amino acids. CDR3: CSLEVAGGRYF. DNA of the CDR3: TGCAGCCTAGAAGTAGCGGGGGGGCGGTACTTC.

V gene TRBV2 combines with J gene TRBJ1-2, with D unclear. V was clipped by 3 bases and J by 1 base, with 6 bases between them. The CDR3 has 13 residues. Germline lookup yields CDR1 SNHLY and CDR2 FYNNEI. The CDR3 loop is CASSDAGNYGYTF. CDR3 DNA: TGTGCCAGCAGTGACGCGGGTAACTATGGCTACACCTTC.

The chain joins TRBV7-8 to TRBJ1-1; D is unresolved. The length of the CDR3 is 12 residues. Germline-derived CDR1 and CDR2 are SGHVS and FQNEAQ. Trimming left V 6 bases short and J 7 bases short, with 12 bases between. CDR3 loop: CASSLSRSEAFF. Here the CDR3 DNA reads TGTGCCAGCAGTTTAAGCAGGAGTGAAGCTTTCTTT.